Following are 11 T cell receptor beta chains from one sample sequenced in a study of shared clonotypes between healthy human individuals (TCRdb year 2020). The library relied on the immunoSEQ multiplex PCR assay. TCRdb retrieved this table from immuneACCESS and kept in-frame rearrangements only. Not all clones are present; in checked studies, unresolved V genes account for under half, and no reason is known for the remainder. The sample has millions of clones on record, about 95% of them singletons. The ten biggest clones cover roughly 1% of the sample. CD8 naive samples consisted of CD45RO-negative cells that were positively selected for CCR7, yielding a CD45RA+CCR7+ population without TemRA cells. Input material: naive CD8+ T cells sorted from blood. In the paper's terms, the cell subset or site label means: CD45RA+CCR7+. The receptors here all came from a young man in good health.

The gene calls are TRBV9 and TRBJ2-7; 7 bases line up with TRBD2. The V and J ends lost 0 bases and 2 bases, in that order; junction bases with no gene match: 5. This CDR3 has 15 amino acids. Germline CDR1 and CDR2: SGDLS and YYNGEE. In nucleotides, the CDR3 is TGTGCCAGCAGCGTAGGTCCTAGCGGACCCTACGAGCAGTACTTC. Its protein product is CASSVGPSGPYEQYF.

The CDR3 loop reads CASSSLYEQYF. The CDR3 DNA reads TGTGCCAGCAGCTCCCTGTACGAGCAGTACTTC. V usage is TRBV7-2 and J usage is TRBJ2-7; no definite D call. This CDR3 has 11 residues. The germline CDR1 and CDR2 sequences are SGHTA and FQGNSA. V was shortened by 4 bases and J by 4 bases, with 5 bases between the two germline ends. The variable domain in full, completed from reference TRBV7-2 and TRBJ2-7, reads GAGVSQSPSNKVTEKGKDVELRCDPISGHTALYWYRQSLGQGLEFLIYFQGNSAPDKSGLPSDRFSAERTGGSVSTLTIQRTQQEDSAVYLCASSSLYEQYFGPGTRLTVT.

The CDR3 region is CASSLRLAGGPSDTQYF. CDR3 in DNA: TGTGCCAGCAGTTTACGCCTAGCGGGGGGGCCTTCAGATACGCAGTATTTT. V gene TRBV27 combines with J gene TRBJ2-3; 12 bases agree with TRBD2. The CDR3 runs 17 residues. Germline V CDR1 and CDR2: MNHEY, SMNVEV (reference sequence). V shed 2 bases, J shed 4 bases, and the junction held 7 bases outside the gene matches.

This chain uses TRBV27 with TRBJ2-7; tentatively, D is TRBD1 or TRBD2 (5 bases each). CDR1 MNHEY and CDR2 SMNVEV come from the germline V gene (reference sequence). V lost 2 bases, J lost 2 bases, and 10 bases lay in between. The CDR3 has 14 residues. The CDR3 spells CASSLEGSTYEQYF. CDR3 sequence (DNA): TGTGCCAGCAGTTTAGAGGGGAGCACCTACGAGCAGTACTTC.

V is TRBV19 and J is TRBJ2-1; 8 bases agree with TRBD1. Losses at the gene ends were 3 bases for V and 2 bases for J; bases not matched to a gene: 6. Germline CDR1 is LNHDA and CDR2 is SQIVND (reference sequence). CDR3 length equals 16 residues. The CDR3 DNA sequence: TGTGCCAGTAGTATGGTAGAGGGACAGGCCTACAATGAGCAGTTCTTC. This encodes CASSMVEGQAYNEQFF.

The gene calls are TRBV25-1 and TRBJ2-7, with 7 nucleotides matching TRBD1. Trimming at V came to 2 bases and at J to 3 bases, leaving 1 base not matched to a gene. This CDR3 is built from 13 residues. Germline V CDR1 and CDR2: MGHDK, SYGVNS. The CDR3 nucleotides are TGTGCCAGCAGTGAAGGACAGGTCTACGAGCAGTACTTC. Its protein is CASSEGQVYEQYF.

V usage is TRBV5-4 and J usage is TRBJ2-3; D is possibly TRBD1 (5 bases). This CDR3 comprises 17 residues. Germline lookup yields CDR1 SGHNT and CDR2 YYREEE (reference sequence). With 0 bases removed from V and 4 bases from J, the gap between germline ends came to 18 bases. CDR3 protein: CASSLGVEGAFPDTQYF. In DNA, the CDR3 is TGTGCCAGCAGCTTGGGGGTGGAAGGGGCTTTCCCAGATACGCAGTATTTT.

The V gene is TRBV4-3, the J gene TRBJ2-1; D is perhaps TRBD2 (6 bases). Trimming cost V 3 bases and J 6 bases, with 18 bases left between them. CDR3 size: 16 residues. CDR1 and CDR2 (germline): LGHNA, YSLEER. The CDR3 sequence is CASSQESGTQVNEQFF. The CDR3 region has the DNA TGCGCCAGCAGCCAGGAGTCCGGGACTCAAGTCAATGAGCAGTTCTTC.

The rearrangement uses TRBV7-6 and TRBJ1-4, with D perhaps matching TRBD1 (5 bases). CDR1 and CDR2 from the germline V gene are SGHVS and FNYEAQ. With 5 bases removed from V and 7 bases from J, the gap between germline ends came to 14 bases. CDR3 length: 14 amino acids. Here the CDR3 DNA reads TGTGCCAGCAGCGAACCGGGGGAGAGTGAAAAACTGTTTTTT. It encodes CASSEPGESEKLFF.

About this clone itself: Other nucleotide sequences in the sample specify the same CDR3. V is TRBV28 and J is TRBJ1-1; D is undetermined. This CDR3 comprises 10 residues. V was shortened by 6 bases and J by 3 bases, with 2 bases between the two germline ends. Germline V lookup: CDR1 MDHEN, CDR2 SYDVKM. This chain's CDR3 is CASSYTEAFF. CDR3 sequence (DNA): TGTGCCAGCAGCTACACTGAAGCTTTCTTT.

Only one count was recorded for this clone. The genes are TRBV5-1 and TRBJ1-1; D gene ambiguous. V was shortened by 4 bases and J by 3 bases, with 7 bases between the two germline ends. This CDR3 is built from 12 residues. The V gene's germline CDR1 is SGHRS and CDR2 YFSETQ. This chain's CDR3 is CASSQPDTEAFF. The CDR3 DNA is TGCGCCAGCAGCCAGCCAGACACTGAAGCTTTCTTT.